These 17 T cell receptor beta chains were sequenced from one sample in a study of blood T cell repertoires in COVID-19. Data came from immunoSEQ multiplex PCR; TCRdb stores just in-frame clones and leaves some out. The repertoire holds 50,000 to 65,000 clones, with just under 95% as singletons. The material sequenced was peripheral blood. Receptors originate from a human donor in a cohort sampled during active COVID-19.

V and J are TRBV7-3 and TRBJ1-2; 7 bases line up with TRBD1. CDR1 and CDR2 (germline): SGHTA, FQGTGA. V was clipped by 5 bases and J by 5 bases; unmatched bases: 11. The CDR3 length is 15 residues. The CDR3 sequence is CASSRQKTGTYGYTF. CDR3 sequence (DNA): TGTGCCAGCAGCCGACAGAAGACAGGGACGTATGGCTACACCTTC.

The gene calls are TRBV5-1 and TRBJ2-7, with 8 bases matching TRBD1. The CDR3 spans 12 residues. The germline CDR1 and CDR2 sequences are SGHRS and YFSETQ. The J segment lost 5 bases and the V segment lost 4 bases, leaving 2 bases of the junction unmatched. CDR3 DNA: TGCGCCAGCAGCGTGACAGGGGACGAGCAGTACTTC. This sequence encodes CASSVTGDEQYF. Variable domain in full (rest from reference TRBV5-1 and TRBJ2-7): KAGVTQTPRYLIKTRGQQVTLSCSPISGHRSVSWYQQTPGQGLQFLFEYFSETQRNKGNFPGRFSGRQFSNSRSEMNVSTLELGDSALYLCASSVTGDEQYFGPGTRLTVT.

The rearrangement uses TRBV25-1 and TRBJ1-6, with 9 bases that match TRBD1. V gave up 7 bases and J gave up 7 bases; unmatched junction bases: 5. The CDR3 runs 14 residues. The V gene's germline CDR1 is MGHDK and CDR2 SYGVNS. The CDR3 protein is CASKLGQGNSPLHF. The CDR3 region has the DNA TGTGCCAGCAAGTTGGGACAGGGAAATTCACCCCTCCACTTT.

This chain joins TRBV4-1 and TRBJ2-1; TRBD1 aligns across 7 bases. With V trimmed by 4 bases and J by 3 bases, 9 bases remained unmatched. The CDR3 is 16 amino acids. Germline loops: CDR1 MGHRA, CDR2 YSYEKL. The CDR3 coding sequence is TGCGCCAGCAGCCGAACCTTCAGGGACAGCTACAATGAGCAGTTCTTC. The encoded protein is CASSRTFRDSYNEQFF.

This clone was detected a few times. The V and J genes are TRBV7-8 and TRBJ1-5, with 7 bases identical to TRBD1. J was trimmed by 5 bases and V by 5 bases; bases with no gene match: 3. CDR3 size: 13 residues. In germline, CDR1 is SGHVS, CDR2 FQNEAQ. CDR3 nucleotides: TGTGCCAGCAGCGAACAGGGGTATCAGCCCCAGCATTTT. Protein product: CASSEQGYQPQHF.

The gene calls are TRBV18 and TRBJ1-3; 7 bases fit TRBD1. CDR3 length: 18 amino acids. Germline loops: CDR1 KGHSH, CDR2 LQKENI. J lost 0 bases, V lost 5 bases, and 13 bases had no gene match. As DNA, the CDR3 is TGTGCCAGCTCAAAACGGCGGGACAGCCTCCTCTCTGGAAACACCATATATTTT. This translates into CASSKRRDSLLSGNTIYF.

This sequence joins TRBV28 and TRBJ1-5, with TRBD1 identical over 7 bases. Germline trimming cut 7 bases from V and 3 bases from J; bases unmatched to any gene: 6. The CDR3 consists of 14 residues. Germline assignment: CDR1 MDHEN and CDR2 SYDVKM. CDR3 residues: CASIEGTANQPQHF. The CDR3 DNA reads TGTGCCAGCATCGAAGGGACAGCCAATCAGCCCCAGCATTTT.

The chain recombines TRBV7-2 with TRBJ2-5; perhaps TRBD2 as D (5 bases). This CDR3 contains 15 residues. Trimming took 4 bases from V and 5 from J, leaving 17 bases between them. Per the germline V gene, CDR1 is SGHTA and CDR2 is FQGNSA. CDR3 region: CASSSELRVPETQYF. In DNA, the CDR3 is TGTGCCAGCAGCTCCGAGTTGAGGGTACCGGAGACCCAGTACTTC.

The V call is TRBV20-1, the J call TRBJ2-3; 8 bases align to TRBD1. The junction had 7 bases not matched to a gene; V was cut back by 3 bases and J by 2 bases. This CDR3 is 15 amino acids long. Germline V lookup: CDR1 DFQATT, CDR2 SNEGSKA (reference sequence). DNA of the CDR3: TGCAGTGCTAGTCCACAGGGGGGTTTCACAGATACGCAGTATTTT. Its translation is CSASPQGGFTDTQYF.

CDR3 region: CAISEGMTGILFGEQFF. The CDR3 coding sequence is TGTGCCATCAGTGAAGGTATGACAGGAATACTTTTCGGGGAGCAGTTCTTC. V usage is TRBV10-3 and J usage is TRBJ2-1; D possibly corresponds to TRBD1 (6 bases). Looked up from germline, CDR1 is ENHRY and CDR2 is SYGVKD. This CDR3 is 17 amino acids long. Trimming shortened V by 3 bases and J by 10 bases, and 25 bases separated the two germline ends.

The chain employs TRBV7-8 and TRBJ2-7; 8 bases align to TRBD2. Germline CDR1 reads SGHVS; CDR2 reads FQNEAQ. V shed 2 bases, J shed 2 bases, and the junction held 11 bases outside the gene matches. This CDR3 is 17 amino acids long. The CDR3 region is CASSLTSSSGRTYEQYF. CDR3 nucleotides: TGTGCCAGCAGCTTAACCTCCTCTAGCGGGCGAACCTACGAGCAGTACTTC.

The rearrangement uses TRBV11-3 and TRBJ1-2; 7 bases map to TRBD1. This CDR3 contains 14 residues. Per germline, CDR1 SGHNT and CDR2 YENEEA. Trimming at V came to 5 bases and at J to 2 bases, leaving 5 bases not matched to a gene. As DNA, the CDR3 is TGTGCCAGCAGCACGACAGGGTTCAACTATGGCTACACCTTC. Its protein product is CASSTTGFNYGYTF.

The CDR3 coding sequence is TGTGCCAGCAGCAGCTGGAGGGCTAGCGGAACCTACGAGCAGTACTTC. Translation: CASSSWRASGTYEQYF. V is TRBV6-2 or TRBV6-3 and J is TRBJ2-7; 7 bases match TRBD2. With V trimmed by 6 bases and J by 2 bases, 13 bases remained unmatched. Germline CDR1 MNHEY, CDR2 SVGEGT. The length of the CDR3 is 16 residues.

The J gene is TRBJ1-2, the V gene TRBV11-2, with 7 nucleotides matching TRBD1. The V gene's germline CDR1 is SGHAT and CDR2 FQNNGV. V was clipped by 4 bases and J by 4 bases; unmatched bases: 9. This CDR3 contains 15 residues. CDR3 sequence (DNA): TGTGCCAGCAGCTCGAGGGACAGAGAACCCTATGGCTACACCTTC. This sequence encodes CASSSRDREPYGYTF.

The chain uses TRBV5-1 and TRBJ2-2; 7 bases are shared with TRBD2. Germline V gene sequence: CDR1 SGHRS, CDR2 YFSETQ. J was trimmed by 8 bases and V by 4 bases; bases with no gene match: 5. This CDR3 has 13 residues. The CDR3 loop reads CASSGGDLGELFF. CDR3 nucleotide sequence: TGCGCCAGCAGCGGGGGGGATCTGGGGGAGCTGTTTTTT.

The chain couples TRBV2 to TRBJ2-3, with 9 bases aligning to TRBD2. Germline V gives CDR1 SNHLY, CDR2 FYNNEI. This CDR3 contains 14 residues. With 6 bases clipped from V and 1 base from J, the junction kept 2 bases outside the gene matches. For the CDR3, the DNA is TGTGCCAGCAGAGGCGGGGGGGGCACAGATACGCAGTATTTT. Translating it yields CASRGGGGTDTQYF. Using reference TRBV2 and TRBJ2-3 for the parts outside the CDR3, the full variable domain is EPEVTQTPSHQVTQMGQEVILRCVPISNHLYFYWYRQILGQKVEFLVSFYNNEISEKSEIFDDQFSVERPDGSNFTLKIRSTKLEDSAMYFCASRGGGGTDTQYFGPGTRLTVL.

J is TRBJ2-1 and V is TRBV29-1, with D maybe TRBD1 (6 bases). The CDR3 is 13 residues long. Per the germline V gene, CDR1 is SQVTM and CDR2 is ANQGSEA. V lost 7 bases to trimming and J lost 4 bases, with 14 bases between them. The CDR3 region is CSGRTDVYNEQFF. The CDR3 coding sequence is TGCAGCGGTCGGACAGATGTTTACAATGAGCAGTTCTTC.